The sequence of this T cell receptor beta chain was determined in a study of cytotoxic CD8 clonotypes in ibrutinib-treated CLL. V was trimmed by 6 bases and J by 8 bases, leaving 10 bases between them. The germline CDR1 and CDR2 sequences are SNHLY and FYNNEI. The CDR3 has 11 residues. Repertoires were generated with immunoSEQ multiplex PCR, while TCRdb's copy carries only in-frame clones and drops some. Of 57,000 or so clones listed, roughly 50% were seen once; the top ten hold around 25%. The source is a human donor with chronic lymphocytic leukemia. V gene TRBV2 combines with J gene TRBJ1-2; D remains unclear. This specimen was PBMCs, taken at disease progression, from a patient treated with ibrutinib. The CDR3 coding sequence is TGTGCCAGCAGAACGGTGCGAGGCTACACCTTC. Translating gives CASRTVRGYTF.